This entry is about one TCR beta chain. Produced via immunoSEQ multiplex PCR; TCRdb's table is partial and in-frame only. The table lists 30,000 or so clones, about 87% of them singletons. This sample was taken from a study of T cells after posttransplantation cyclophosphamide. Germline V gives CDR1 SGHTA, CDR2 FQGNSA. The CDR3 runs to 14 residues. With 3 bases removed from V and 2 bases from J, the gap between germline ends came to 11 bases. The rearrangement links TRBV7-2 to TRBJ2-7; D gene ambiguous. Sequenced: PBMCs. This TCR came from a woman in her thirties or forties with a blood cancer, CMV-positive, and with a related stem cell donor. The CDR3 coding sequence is TGTGCCAGCAGCTTTGACAATTCCGCCTACGAGCAGTACTTC. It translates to CASSFDNSAYEQYF.